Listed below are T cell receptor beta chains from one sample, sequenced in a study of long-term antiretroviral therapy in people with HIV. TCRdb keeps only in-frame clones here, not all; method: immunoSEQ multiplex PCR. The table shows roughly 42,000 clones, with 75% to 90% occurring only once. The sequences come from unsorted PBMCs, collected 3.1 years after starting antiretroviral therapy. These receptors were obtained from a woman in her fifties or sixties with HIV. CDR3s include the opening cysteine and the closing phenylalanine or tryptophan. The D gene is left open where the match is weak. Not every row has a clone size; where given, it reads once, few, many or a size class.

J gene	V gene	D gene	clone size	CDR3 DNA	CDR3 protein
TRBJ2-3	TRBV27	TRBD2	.	TGTGCCAGCAGATCCTACAAGGGACTAAGCACAGATACGCAGTATTTT	CASRSYKGLSTDTQYF
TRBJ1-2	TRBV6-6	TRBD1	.	TGTGCCAGCAGTTACCCCGACAGGGCGCAGGGCTACACCTTC	CASSYPDRAQGYTF
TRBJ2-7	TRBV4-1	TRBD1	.	TGCGCCAGCAGCCAAACGGGACAGGGTACCTACGAGCAGTACTTC	CASSQTGQGTYEQYF
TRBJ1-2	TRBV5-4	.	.	TGTGCCAGCAGCTTCACCCAGGATGACTATGGCTACACCTTC	CASSFTQDDYGYTF
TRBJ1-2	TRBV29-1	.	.	TGCAGCGTTGTCTACGGAGCTAACTATGGCTACACCTTC	CSVVYGANYGYTF
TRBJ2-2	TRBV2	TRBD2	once	TGTGCCAGCAAGCTAGCGGGGGGTGTCACCGGGGAGCTGTTTTTT	CASKLAGGVTGELFF
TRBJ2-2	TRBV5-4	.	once	TGTGCCAGCAGCTCGACAGCGAACACCGGGGAGCTGTTTTTT	CASSSTANTGELFF
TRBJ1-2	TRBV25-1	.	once	TGTGCCAGCAGTGAAAGGGGTCCGCCCTATGGCTACACCTTC	CASSERGPPYGYTF
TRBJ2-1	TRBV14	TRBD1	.	TGTGCCAGCAGCGCCGGGACAGGGACCAATGAGCAGTTCTTC	CASSAGTGTNEQFF
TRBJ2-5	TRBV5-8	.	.	TGTGCCAGCAGCTTGGGGATTGGACAGATTCAAGAGACCCAGTACTTC	CASSLGIGQIQETQYF
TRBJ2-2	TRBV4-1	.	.	TGCGCCAGCAGCCAAGAGCCCCCAGCGAACACCGGGGAGCTGTTTTTT	CASSQEPPANTGELFF
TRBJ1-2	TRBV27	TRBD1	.	TGTGCCAGCAGTTTGTCGAGGGGACAGGGTGGCTACACCTTC	CASSLSRGQGGYTF
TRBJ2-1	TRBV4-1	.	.	TGCGCCAGCAGTCACGGTTCGGGCTACAATGAGCAGTTCTTC	CASSHGSGYNEQFF
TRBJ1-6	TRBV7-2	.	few	TGTGCCAGCAGCTCGCTCGGGGTAAGGAATTCACCCCTCCACTTT	CASSSLGVRNSPLHF
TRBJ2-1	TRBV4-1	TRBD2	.	TGCGCCAGCAGCCAAGCCCCGACTAGCATGCTCTACAATGAGCAGTTCTTC	CASSQAPTSMLYNEQFF
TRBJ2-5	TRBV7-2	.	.	TGTGCCAGCAGCTTAGTTTCCGGGTTGGAAGAGACCCAGTACTTC	CASSLVSGLEETQYF
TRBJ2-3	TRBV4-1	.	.	TGCGCCAGCAGCCAAGAGGGGAGGAGCACAGATACGCAGTATTTT	CASSQEGRSTDTQYF
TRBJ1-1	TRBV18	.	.	TGTGCCAGCTCACCACCGGGTCGTCGGAACACTGAAGCTTTCTTT	CASSPPGRRNTEAFF
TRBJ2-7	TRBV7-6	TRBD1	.	TGTGCCAGCAGCTTAAAGAGGACAGGTACCTACGAGCAGTACTTC	CASSLKRTGTYEQYF
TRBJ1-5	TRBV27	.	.	TGTGCCAGCAGTGCGGGCCGACGGGGCAATCAGCCCCAGCATTTT	CASSAGRRGNQPQHF
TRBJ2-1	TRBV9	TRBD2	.	TGTGCCAGCAGCGAGGGCGGGAGCTCCTACAATGAGCAGTTCTTC	CASSEGGSSYNEQFF
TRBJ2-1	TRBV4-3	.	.	TGCGCCAGCAGCCAAGACCTAGGGAAGAGCTCCTACAATGAGCAGTTCTTC	CASSQDLGKSSYNEQFF
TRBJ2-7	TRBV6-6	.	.	TGTGCCAGCAGTTCCCGGGACTCTCGAGGAAACGAGCAGTACTTC	CASSSRDSRGNEQYF
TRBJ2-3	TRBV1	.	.	TGCACCAGCAGCCAGATACCGGGACTACCTAGTGCTACGCAGTATTTT	CTSSQIPGLPSATQYF
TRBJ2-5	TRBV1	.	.	TGCACCAGCAGCCAAGATGGGGCTAGCGGGGAAGAGACCCAGTACTTC	CTSSQDGASGEETQYF
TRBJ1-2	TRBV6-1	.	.	TGTGCCAGCAGTGAAAGGGGAGACTATGGCTACACCTTC	CASSERGDYGYTF
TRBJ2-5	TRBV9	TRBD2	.	TGTGCCAGCAGCGTAGGGGCGGGGGGGCCCCAAGAGACCCAGTACTTC	CASSVGAGGPQETQYF
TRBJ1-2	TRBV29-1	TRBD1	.	TGCAGCGTTGTTGGGACAGGGAGTGGCTACACCTTC	CSVVGTGSGYTF
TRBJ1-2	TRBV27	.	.	TGTGCCAGCAACGGAAATGGTGGATATGGCTACACCTTC	CASNGNGGYGYTF
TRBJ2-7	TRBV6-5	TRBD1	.	TGTGCCAGCAGTTACGGGCGACAGGGCTCCTACGAGCAGTACTTC	CASSYGRQGSYEQYF
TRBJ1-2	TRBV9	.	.	TGTGCCAGCACCGTATCAGGGCAGGGTATAACTGGCTACACCTTC	CASTVSGQGITGYTF
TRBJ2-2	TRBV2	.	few	TGTGCCAGCAGTGATTTGATCGGGGAGCTGTTTTTT	CASSDLIGELFF
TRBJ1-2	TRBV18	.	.	TGTGCCAGCTCAGATGGTGACTATGGCTACACCTTC	CASSDGDYGYTF